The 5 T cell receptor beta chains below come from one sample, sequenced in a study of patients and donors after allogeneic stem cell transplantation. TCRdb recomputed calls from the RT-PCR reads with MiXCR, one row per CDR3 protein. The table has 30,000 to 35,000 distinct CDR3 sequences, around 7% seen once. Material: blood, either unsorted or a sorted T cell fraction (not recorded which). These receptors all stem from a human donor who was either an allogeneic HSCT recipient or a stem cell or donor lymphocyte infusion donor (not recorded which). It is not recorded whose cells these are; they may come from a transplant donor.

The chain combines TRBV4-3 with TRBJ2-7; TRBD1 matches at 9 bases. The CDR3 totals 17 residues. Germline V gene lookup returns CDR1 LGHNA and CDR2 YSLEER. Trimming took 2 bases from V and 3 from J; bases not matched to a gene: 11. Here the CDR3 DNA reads TGCGCCAGCAGCCAATGGTATGGGACAGGGAGAATCTACGAGCAGTACTTC. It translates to CASSQWYGTGRIYEQYF.

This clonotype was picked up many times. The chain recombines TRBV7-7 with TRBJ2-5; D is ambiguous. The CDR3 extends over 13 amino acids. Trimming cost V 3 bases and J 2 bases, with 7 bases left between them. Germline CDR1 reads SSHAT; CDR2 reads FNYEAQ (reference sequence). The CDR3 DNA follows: TGTGCCAGCAGCTTTACAGCTCAAGAGACCCAGTACTTC. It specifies CASSFTAQETQYF. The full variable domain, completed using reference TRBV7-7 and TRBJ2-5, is GAGVSQSPRYKVTKRGQDVTLRCDPISSHATLYWYQQALGQGPEFLTYFNYEAQPDKSGLPSDRFSAERPEGSISTLTIQRTEQRDSAMYRCASSFTAQETQYFGPGTRLLVL.

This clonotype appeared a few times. Here the CDR3 reads CASRPHLAGANVLTF. The CDR3 DNA sequence: TGCGCCAGCCGACCCCACTTGGCTGGGGCCAACGTCCTGACTTTC. This sequence joins TRBV4-3 and TRBJ2-6; D unresolved. Germline V gene data show CDR1 as LGHNA and CDR2 as YSLEER. The CDR3 extends over 15 amino acids. V was trimmed by 8 bases and J by 2 bases, leaving 13 bases between them.

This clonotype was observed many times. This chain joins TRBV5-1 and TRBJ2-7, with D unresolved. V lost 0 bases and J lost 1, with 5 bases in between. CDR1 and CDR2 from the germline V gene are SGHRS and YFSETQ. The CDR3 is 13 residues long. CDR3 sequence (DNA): TGCGCCAGCAGCTTGGCGTTATCCTACGAGCAGTACTTC. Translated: CASSLALSYEQYF.

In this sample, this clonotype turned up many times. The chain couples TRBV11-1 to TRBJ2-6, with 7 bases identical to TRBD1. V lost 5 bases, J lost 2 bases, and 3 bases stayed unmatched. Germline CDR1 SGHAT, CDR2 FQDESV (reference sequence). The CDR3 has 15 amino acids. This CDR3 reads CASSQDRAGANVLTF. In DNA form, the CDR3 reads TGTGCCAGCAGCCAAGACAGGGCTGGGGCCAACGTCCTGACTTTC.